These 26 T cell receptor beta chains originate from one sample sequenced in a study of CD8 T cells in ankylosing spondylitis (dated by TCRdb to about 2017). Receptor amplification or capture employed 5' RACE. Instrument on record: Illumina HiSeq 2500. The public reads were reprocessed in TCRdb via fastp at Q25 and MiXCR, keeping in-frame beta chains. CDR3 protein sequences are deduplicated, and each keeps its most common genes and DNA. In all, the sample holds tens of thousands of distinct CDR3 sequences, and about 9% of those were seen once. The ten largest clones take up approximately 30% of the sample. Results the study describes overall, beyond this receptor: A TCR beta motif made up of 7 to 9 highly homologous amino acid variants appeared to be characteristic of blood from ankylosing spondylitis patients.

These receptors' antigens are unknown. The specimen was blood, either unsorted or a sorted T cell fraction (not recorded which). These receptors all come from a male donor with ankylosing spondylitis.

This clonotype appeared a few times. This rearrangement joins TRBV28 to TRBJ2-2; no reliable D call. Germline CDR1 and CDR2: MDHEN and SYDVKM. The CDR3 extends over 16 amino acids. The V end lost 3 bases, the J end lost 5 bases, and 16 bases lay between the germline ends. The CDR3 sequence: CASSLLMLGVTGELFF. CDR3 sequence (DNA): TGTGCCAGCAGTTTGCTTATGCTGGGTGTGACCGGGGAGCTGTTTTTT.

V is TRBV12-5 and J is TRBJ2-1, with D maybe TRBD2 (6 bases). There are 17 residues in the CDR3. Germline-derived CDR1 and CDR2 are LGHNT and FRNRAP. Trimming took 5 bases from V and 3 from J, leaving 20 bases between them. The CDR3: CASGPAGASSGYNEQFF. The DNA for the CDR3 is TGTGCTAGTGGTCCCGCCGGGGCTAGTAGCGGCTACAATGAGCAGTTCTTC.

This clonotype was seen at least ten times. The gene calls are TRBV11-3 and TRBJ2-5; D ambiguous. This CDR3 contains 15 residues. CDR1 SGHNT and CDR2 YENEEA come from the germline V gene. V was shortened by 0 bases and J by 4 bases, with 12 bases between the two germline ends. The CDR3 coding sequence is TGTGCCAGCAGCTTAGATCTACGGTCCGGAGAGACCCAGTACTTC. It translates to CASSLDLRSGETQYF.

This clonotype was found many times. The chain employs TRBV24-1 and TRBJ2-1, with 11 bases fitting TRBD2. The trim removed 9 bases at V and 8 bases at J, leaving 2 bases unmatched. CDR3 length equals 12 residues. Looked up from germline, CDR1 is KGHDR and CDR2 is SFDVKD. Written as DNA, the CDR3 is TGTGCCACCGAGGGACTAGCGGATGAGCAGTTCTTC. This translates into CATEGLADEQFF.

Ten or more counts support this clonotype. This chain uses TRBV7-2 with TRBJ1-1, with D tentatively TRBD1 (5 bases). Trimming stripped 5 bases from V and 5 bases from J, with 15 bases between. Germline-derived CDR1 and CDR2 are SGHTA and FQGNSA. The CDR3 spans 14 residues. The CDR3, as DNA: TGTGCCAGCAGCCCCGGGGGGGTTGCGACTGAAGCTTTCTTT. This translates into CASSPGGVATEAFF.

Comment on this clonotype: The DNA is omitted, as the CDR3 cannot be located on it reliably, and the CDR3 follows TCRdb's listing. The genes are TRBV27 and TRBJ2-2. CDR1 is MNHEY and CDR2 is SMNVEV in the germline V gene (reference sequence). The CDR3 length equals 13 residues, ends included. CDR3 loop: CASSPQTGELFFF.

In this sample, this clonotype turned up many times. The J gene is TRBJ2-3, the V gene TRBV7-6; unclear D gene. CDR1 and CDR2 from the germline V gene are SGHVS and FNYEAQ. This CDR3 has 13 amino acids. V was shortened by 5 bases and J by 4 bases, with 10 bases between the two germline ends. The CDR3 DNA reads as TGTGCCAGCAGCGTGGCTGGTCCAGATACGCAGTATTTT. Translation: CASSVAGPDTQYF.

The chain combines TRBV7-9 with TRBJ2-5; possible D gene TRBD1, 6 bases. CDR3 length: 13 residues. Germline CDR1 and CDR2: SEHNR and FQNEAQ (reference sequence). The V end was cut by 9 bases, the J end by 5 bases, with 16 bases between. The CDR3 is CARSLGTSETQYF. The CDR3 nucleotides read TGTGCCAGAAGCCTAGGGACATCGGAGACCCAGTACTTC.

This clonotype was seen more than once but under ten times. As DNA, the CDR3 is TGTGCCAGCAGTGAATATATTGGGGACAGGACCCGCGAGTGGTATGGCTACACCTTC. Protein: CASSEYIGDRTREWYGYTF. The chain links TRBV25-1 to TRBJ1-2, with TRBD1 matching 8 bases. Losses at the gene ends were 0 bases for V and 5 bases for J; bases not matched to a gene: 17. Germline CDR1 reads MGHDK; CDR2 reads SYGVNS. This CDR3 has 19 amino acids.

This chain uses TRBV3-1 with TRBJ2-3; TRBD2 matches 14 bases. V lost 4 bases to trimming and J lost 5 bases; unmatched junction nucleotides: 5. The CDR3 has 16 amino acids. In germline, CDR1 is LGHDT, CDR2 YNNKEL (reference sequence). For the CDR3, the DNA is TGTGCCAGCAGCCCCGGGACTAGCGGGAGAGAAGATACGCAGTATTTT. It specifies CASSPGTSGREDTQYF.

This clonotype has at least ten counts. V is TRBV14 and J is TRBJ2-1; 9 bases are a match to TRBD1. Germline values: CDR1 SGHDN, CDR2 FVKESK. Losses at the gene ends were 6 bases for V and 6 bases for J; bases not matched to a gene: 9. There are 15 residues in the CDR3. CDR3 DNA sequence: TGTGCCAGCAGTCGTTACAGGGGGCTTCCCAATGAGCAGTTCTTC. It encodes CASSRYRGLPNEQFF.

This clonotype came up a few times. The chain employs TRBV19 and TRBJ2-5; no clear D. V was trimmed by 7 bases and J by 5 bases, leaving 14 bases between them. The CDR3 is made up of 13 amino acids. In germline, CDR1 is LNHDA, CDR2 SQIVND (reference sequence). CDR3: CASNHGRRETQYF. DNA of the CDR3: TGTGCCAGTAATCATGGGCGGCGGGAGACCCAGTACTTC.

The CDR3 DNA is TGTGCCAGCAGTTTAAGACCCGGAGGGGGTTTAACCTACAATGAGCAGTTCTTC. This gives the protein CASSLRPGGGLTYNEQFF. This rearrangement joins TRBV27 to TRBJ2-1; TRBD1 or TRBD2 may be the D gene (6 bases each). CDR1 MNHEY and CDR2 SMNVEV come from the germline V gene (reference sequence). The CDR3 totals 18 residues. Trimming removed 2 bases from V and 2 bases from J, with 19 bases in between.

This clonotype was counted a few times. The gene calls are TRBV27 and TRBJ1-6; maybe TRBD1 (5 bases). Trimming removed 5 bases at V and 7 bases at J, with 15 bases between. In germline, CDR1 is MNHEY, CDR2 SMNVEV (reference sequence). The CDR3 consists of 15 residues. CDR3 residues: CASSTGTAGNSPLHF. CDR3 sequence (DNA): TGTGCCAGCAGTACCGGGACCGCCGGGAATTCACCCCTCCACTTT.

The chain combines TRBV4-1 with TRBJ1-5, with D possibly matching TRBD1 (5 bases). Germline values: CDR1 MGHRA, CDR2 YSYEKL. This CDR3 contains 16 residues. V dropped 1 base and J dropped 11 bases, with 21 bases sitting between them. The DNA for the CDR3 is TGCGCCAGCAGCCAAGCTCCGGGGCTGGAGTCAGGGACCCAGCATTTT. It encodes CASSQAPGLESGTQHF.

V and J are TRBV5-4 and TRBJ2-7; D unclear. CDR3 length equals 13 residues. Trimming left V 0 bases short and J 6 bases short, with 10 bases between. Germline V CDR1 and CDR2: SGHNT, YYREEE (reference sequence). DNA for the CDR3: TGTGCCAGCAGCTTGGAGCCCGGTTCCGAGCAGTACGTC. The encoded protein is CASSLEPGSEQYV.

The chain joins TRBV2 to TRBJ2-7; D is perhaps TRBD2 (5 bases). The germline V gene encodes CDR1 SNHLY and CDR2 FYNNEI. The CDR3 has 15 amino acids. V gave up 3 bases and J gave up 0 bases, with 12 bases separating them. CDR3 amino acids: CASSDSGYYSYEQYF. The CDR3 DNA reads TGTGCCAGCAGTGATTCGGGGTACTACTCCTACGAGCAGTACTTC.

At least ten counts were recorded for this clonotype. V usage is TRBV4-1 and J usage is TRBJ2-1; D unclear. Trimming removed 0 bases at V and 1 base at J, with 10 bases between. There are 16 residues in the CDR3. Germline V gene sequence: CDR1 MGHRA, CDR2 YSYEKL. CDR3 residues: CASSQERRRSYNEQFF. In DNA form, the CDR3 reads TGCGCCAGCAGCCAAGAGAGGCGTAGGTCCTACAATGAGCAGTTCTTC.

This clonotype was counted at least ten times. The gene calls are TRBV12-3 or TRBV12-4 and TRBJ1-2; 7 bases align to TRBD1. The CDR3 length is 15 residues. The junction had 7 bases not matched to a gene; V was cut back by 1 base and J by 5 bases. The CDR3 sequence is CASSLGQGEGYGYTF. The CDR3 DNA reads TGTGCCAGCAGTTTAGGGCAGGGGGAGGGGTATGGCTACACCTTC.

The table lists this clonotype with a few counts. V usage is TRBV19 and J usage is TRBJ2-1; 11 bases align to TRBD2. Germline V gene sequence: CDR1 LNHDA, CDR2 SQIVND (reference sequence). V gave up 6 bases and J gave up 4 bases; unmatched junction bases: 5. The CDR3 has 15 amino acids. CDR3 loop: CASRDGLAGYNEQFF. Here the CDR3 DNA reads TGTGCCAGTAGGGATGGACTAGCGGGTTACAATGAGCAGTTCTTC.

This clonotype was seen repeatedly, ten times or more. The chain has TRBV28 and TRBJ1-4; D call uncertain. The CDR3 length is 14 residues. Germline CDR1 and CDR2: MDHEN and SYDVKM. Trimming stripped 8 bases from V and 8 bases from J, with 18 bases between. The CDR3 protein is CASRPGQRGEKLFF. The CDR3 bases are TGTGCCAGCCGACCGGGTCAACGAGGCGAAAAACTGTTTTTT.

This clonotype was seen at least ten times. In nucleotides, the CDR3 is TGTGCCAGCAGCTTGGAAGGCAGGGGCGTCCCCAACACCGGGGAGCTGTTTTTT. Protein sequence: CASSLEGRGVPNTGELFF. The chain recombines TRBV5-5 with TRBJ2-2, with a possible D match to TRBD1 (6 bases). CDR1 and CDR2 (germline): SGHKS, YYEKEE (reference sequence). The CDR3 is made up of 18 amino acids. Trimming shortened V by 0 bases and J by 2 bases, and 17 bases separated the two germline ends.

This clonotype was detected ten times or more. The CDR3 coding sequence is TGTGCCAGCAGCGCTAGCGGGAGGGTTGAGCAGTTCTTC. Residues: CASSASGRVEQFF. The chain uses TRBV11-2 and TRBJ2-1; 12 bases agree with TRBD2. The CDR3 has 13 amino acids. Per the germline V gene, CDR1 is SGHAT and CDR2 is FQNNGV. V was clipped by 5 bases and J by 9 bases; unmatched bases: 2.

Notes on this clonotype: At one boundary the junction diverges from the germline segment, which might be a read error. The chain employs TRBV7-9 and TRBJ2-5; perhaps TRBD2 as D (6 bases). Per germline, CDR1 SEHNR and CDR2 FQNEAQ (reference sequence). The CDR3 is made up of 13 amino acids. CDR3 in amino acids: CASTEEGEESQYF. In DNA, the CDR3 is TGTGCCAGTACGGAGGAAGGGGAGGAGAGCCAGTACTTC.

This clonotype occurred a few times. The J gene is TRBJ2-1, the V gene TRBV13, with a weak D call TRBD2 (6 bases). The CDR3 has 17 amino acids. Germline loops: CDR1 PRHDT, CDR2 FYEKMQ (reference sequence). Trimming took off 9 bases at V and 7 bases at J, with 28 bases between the two ends. The CDR3 region is CASGSNPSSAITNEQFF. CDR3 DNA sequence: TGTGCCAGTGGGTCGAATCCCTCTAGCGCCATTACAAATGAGCAGTTCTTC.

This clonotype was counted many times. This chain links TRBV27 with TRBJ2-5, with D unclear. In germline, CDR1 is MNHEY, CDR2 SMNVEV (reference sequence). The V end was cut by 2 bases, the J end by 1 base, with 8 bases between. The CDR3 is 14 amino acids. CDR3 bases: TGTGCCAGCAGTTTAAGTCACGTCCAAGAGACCCAGTACTTC. This translates into CASSLSHVQETQYF.